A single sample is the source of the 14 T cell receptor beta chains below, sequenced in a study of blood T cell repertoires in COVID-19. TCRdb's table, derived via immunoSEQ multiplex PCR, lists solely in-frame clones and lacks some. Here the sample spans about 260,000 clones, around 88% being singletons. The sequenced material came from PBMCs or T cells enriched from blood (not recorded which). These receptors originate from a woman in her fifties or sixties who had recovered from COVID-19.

The CDR3 here is CASSFVNTPLHF. Written as DNA, the CDR3 is TGTGCCAGCAGTTTTGTCAACACACCCCTCCACTTT. The chain recombines TRBV28 with TRBJ1-6; D gene unclear. CDR3 length: 12 residues. CDR1 and CDR2 (germline): MDHEN, SYDVKM. The ends were cut back, 3 bases at V and 11 bases at J, with 8 bases in the middle.

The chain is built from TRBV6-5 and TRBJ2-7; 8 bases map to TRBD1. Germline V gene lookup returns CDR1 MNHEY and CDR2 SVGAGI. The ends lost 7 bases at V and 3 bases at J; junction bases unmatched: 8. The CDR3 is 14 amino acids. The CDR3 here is CASNPSRGHYEQYF. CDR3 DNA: TGTGCCAGCAACCCTTCCAGGGGGCACTACGAGCAGTACTTC.

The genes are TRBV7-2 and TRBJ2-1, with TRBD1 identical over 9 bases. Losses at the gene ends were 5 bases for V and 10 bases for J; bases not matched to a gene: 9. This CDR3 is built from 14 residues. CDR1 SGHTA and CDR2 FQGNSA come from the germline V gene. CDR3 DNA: TGTGCCAGCAGCCCGTCCCGGGACAGGGCCGAGCAGTTCTTC. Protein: CASSPSRDRAEQFF.

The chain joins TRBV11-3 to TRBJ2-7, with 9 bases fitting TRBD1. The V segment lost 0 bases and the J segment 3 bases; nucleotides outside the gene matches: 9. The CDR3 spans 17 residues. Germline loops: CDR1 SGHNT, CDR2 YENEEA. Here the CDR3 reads CASSLDGWTGVNYEQYF. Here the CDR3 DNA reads TGTGCCAGCAGCTTAGACGGATGGACAGGGGTCAACTACGAGCAGTACTTC.

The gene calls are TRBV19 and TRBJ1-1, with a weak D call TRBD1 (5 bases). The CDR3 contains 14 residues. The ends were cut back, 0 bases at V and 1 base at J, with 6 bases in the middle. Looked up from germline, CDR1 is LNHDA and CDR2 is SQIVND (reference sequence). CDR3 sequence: CASSIDQGNTEAFF. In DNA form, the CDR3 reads TGTGCCAGTAGTATAGATCAGGGGAACACTGAAGCTTTCTTT.

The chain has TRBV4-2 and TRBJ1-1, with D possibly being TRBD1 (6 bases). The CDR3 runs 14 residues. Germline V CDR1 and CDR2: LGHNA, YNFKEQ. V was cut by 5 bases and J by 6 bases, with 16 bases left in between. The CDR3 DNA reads TGTGCCAGCAGCGACATAGCAGGGGTCTCTGAAGCTTTCTTT. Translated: CASSDIAGVSEAFF.

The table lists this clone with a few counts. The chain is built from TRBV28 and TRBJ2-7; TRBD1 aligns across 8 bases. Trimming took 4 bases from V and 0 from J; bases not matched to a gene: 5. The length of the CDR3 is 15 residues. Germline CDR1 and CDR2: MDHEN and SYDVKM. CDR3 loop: CASSSRTGISYEQYF. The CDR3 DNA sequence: TGTGCCAGCAGTTCCCGGACAGGGATCTCCTACGAGCAGTACTTC.

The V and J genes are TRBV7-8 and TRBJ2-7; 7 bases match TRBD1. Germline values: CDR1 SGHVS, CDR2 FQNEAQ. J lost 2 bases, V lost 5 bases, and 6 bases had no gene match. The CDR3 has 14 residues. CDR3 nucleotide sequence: TGTGCCAGCAGCCTAGGGACAGCGCCCTACGAGCAGTACTTC. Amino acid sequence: CASSLGTAPYEQYF.

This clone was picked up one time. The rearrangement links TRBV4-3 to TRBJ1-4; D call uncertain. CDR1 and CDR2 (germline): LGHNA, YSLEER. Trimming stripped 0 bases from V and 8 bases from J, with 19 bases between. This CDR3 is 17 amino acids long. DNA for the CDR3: TGCGCCAGCAGCCAAGAAGGTTCAAGAAGAACTAGGGAAAAACTGTTTTTT. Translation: CASSQEGSRRTREKLFF.

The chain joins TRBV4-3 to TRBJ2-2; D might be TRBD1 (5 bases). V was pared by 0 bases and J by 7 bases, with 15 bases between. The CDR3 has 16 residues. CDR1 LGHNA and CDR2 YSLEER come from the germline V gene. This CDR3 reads CASSQDLIRASGELFF. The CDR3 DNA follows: TGCGCCAGCAGCCAAGATCTAATCAGGGCGAGCGGGGAGCTGTTTTTT.

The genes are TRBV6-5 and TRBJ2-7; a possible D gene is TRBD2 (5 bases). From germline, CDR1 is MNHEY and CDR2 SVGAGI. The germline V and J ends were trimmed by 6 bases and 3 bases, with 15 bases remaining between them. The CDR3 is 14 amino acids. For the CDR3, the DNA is TGTGCCAGCAGCCGGGAACACGGAAGCTACGAGCAGTACTTC. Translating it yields CASSREHGSYEQYF.

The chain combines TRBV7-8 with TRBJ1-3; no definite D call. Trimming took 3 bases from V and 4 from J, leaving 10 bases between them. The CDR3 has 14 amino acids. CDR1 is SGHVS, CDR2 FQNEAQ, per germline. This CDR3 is CASSLMGSGNTIYF. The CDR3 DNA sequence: TGTGCCAGCAGCTTGATGGGCTCAGGAAACACCATATATTTT.

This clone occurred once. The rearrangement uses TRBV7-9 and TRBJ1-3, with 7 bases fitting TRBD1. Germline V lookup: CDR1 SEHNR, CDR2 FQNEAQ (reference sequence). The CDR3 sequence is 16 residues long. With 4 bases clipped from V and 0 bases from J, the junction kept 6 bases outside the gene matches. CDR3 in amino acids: CASSSGQPNSGNTIYF. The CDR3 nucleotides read TGTGCCAGCAGCTCGGGACAGCCAAACTCTGGAAACACCATATATTTT.

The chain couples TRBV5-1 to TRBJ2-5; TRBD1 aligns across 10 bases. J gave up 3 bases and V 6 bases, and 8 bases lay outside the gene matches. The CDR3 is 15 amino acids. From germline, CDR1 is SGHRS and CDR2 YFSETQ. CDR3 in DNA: TGCGCCAGCACTTCTCTTGGGACAGGGGAAGAGACCCAGTACTTC. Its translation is CASTSLGTGEETQYF.